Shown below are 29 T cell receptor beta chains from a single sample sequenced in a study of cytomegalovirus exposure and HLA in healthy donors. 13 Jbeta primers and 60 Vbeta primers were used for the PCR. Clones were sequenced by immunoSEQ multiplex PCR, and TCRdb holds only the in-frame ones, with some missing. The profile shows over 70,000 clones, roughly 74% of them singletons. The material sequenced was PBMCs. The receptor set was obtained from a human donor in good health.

The CDR3 region has the DNA TGTGCCAGCATCATAACTTTAAGCGGGACAAGGGGGAATGAGCAGTTCTTC. It specifies CASIITLSGTRGNEQFF. V is TRBV5-5 and J is TRBJ2-1; D is perhaps TRBD2 (7 bases). CDR1 SGHKS and CDR2 YYEKEE come from the germline V gene (reference sequence). Between the trimmed V and J ends, which lost 6 bases and 7 bases, there was a span of 26 bases. The CDR3 consists of 17 residues.

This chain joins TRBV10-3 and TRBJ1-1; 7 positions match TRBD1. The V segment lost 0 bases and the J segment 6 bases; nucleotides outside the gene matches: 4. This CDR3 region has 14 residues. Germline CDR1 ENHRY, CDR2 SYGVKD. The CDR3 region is CAISESQGESEAFF. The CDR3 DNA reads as TGTGCCATCAGTGAGTCTCAGGGGGAATCTGAAGCTTTCTTT.

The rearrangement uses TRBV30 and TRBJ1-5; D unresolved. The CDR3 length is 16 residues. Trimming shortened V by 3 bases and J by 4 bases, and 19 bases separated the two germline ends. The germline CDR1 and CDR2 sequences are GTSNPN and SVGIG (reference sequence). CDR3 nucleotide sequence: TGTGCCTGGAGCTTACCGGGGAGGGCGGGAAATCAGCCCCAGCATTTT. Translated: CAWSLPGRAGNQPQHF.

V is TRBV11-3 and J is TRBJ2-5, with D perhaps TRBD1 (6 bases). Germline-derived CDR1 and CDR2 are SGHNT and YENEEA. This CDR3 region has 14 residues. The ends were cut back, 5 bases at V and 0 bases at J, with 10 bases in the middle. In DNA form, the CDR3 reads TGTGCCAGCAGCCCATGGACAGACCAAGAGACCCAGTACTTC. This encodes CASSPWTDQETQYF.

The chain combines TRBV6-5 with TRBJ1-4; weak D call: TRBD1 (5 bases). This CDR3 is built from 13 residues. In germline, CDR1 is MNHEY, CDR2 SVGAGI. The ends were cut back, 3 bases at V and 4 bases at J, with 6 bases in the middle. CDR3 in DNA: TGTGCCAGCAGTTATGACAGTAATGAAAAACTGTTTTTT. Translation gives CASSYDSNEKLFF.

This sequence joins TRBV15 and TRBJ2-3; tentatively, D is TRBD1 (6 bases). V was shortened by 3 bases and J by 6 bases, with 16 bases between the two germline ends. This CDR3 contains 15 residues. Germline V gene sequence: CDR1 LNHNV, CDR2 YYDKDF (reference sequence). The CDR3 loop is CATSSDDRFTDTQYF. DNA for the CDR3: TGTGCCACCAGCAGTGATGACAGGTTTACGGATACGCAGTATTTT.

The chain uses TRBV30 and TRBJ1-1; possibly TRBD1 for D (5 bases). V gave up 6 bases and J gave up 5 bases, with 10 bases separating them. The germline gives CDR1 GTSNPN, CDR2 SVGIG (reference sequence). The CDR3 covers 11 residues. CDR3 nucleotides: TGTGCCTGTCGGGGGGGGACTGAAGCTTTCTTT. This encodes CACRGGTEAFF.

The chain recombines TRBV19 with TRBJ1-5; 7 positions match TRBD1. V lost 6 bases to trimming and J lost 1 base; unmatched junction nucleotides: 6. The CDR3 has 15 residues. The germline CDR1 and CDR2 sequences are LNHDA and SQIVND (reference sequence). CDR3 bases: TGTGCCAGTAGACTCGAAGGGGGCAGCAATCAGCCCCAGCATTTT. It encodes CASRLEGGSNQPQHF.

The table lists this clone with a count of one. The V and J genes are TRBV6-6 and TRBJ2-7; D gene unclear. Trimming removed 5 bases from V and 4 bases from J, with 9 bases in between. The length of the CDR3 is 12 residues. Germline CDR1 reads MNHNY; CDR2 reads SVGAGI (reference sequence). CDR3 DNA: TGTGCCAGCAGTCCGACTGTATACGAGCAGTACTTC. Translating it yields CASSPTVYEQYF.

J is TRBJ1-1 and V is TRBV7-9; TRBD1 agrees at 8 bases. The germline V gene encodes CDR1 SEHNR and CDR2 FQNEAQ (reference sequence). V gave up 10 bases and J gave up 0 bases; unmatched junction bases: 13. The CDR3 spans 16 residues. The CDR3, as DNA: TGTGCCACCCTTATCCCCGGGACAGGTTTGAACACTGAAGCTTTCTTT. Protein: CATLIPGTGLNTEAFF.

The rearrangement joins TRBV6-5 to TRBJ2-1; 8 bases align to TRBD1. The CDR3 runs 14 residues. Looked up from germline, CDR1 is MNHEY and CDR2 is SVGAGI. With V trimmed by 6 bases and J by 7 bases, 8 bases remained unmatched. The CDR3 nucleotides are TGTGCCAGCAGAAGAGCGGACAGGGCGAATGAGCAGTTCTTC. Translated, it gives CASRRADRANEQFF.

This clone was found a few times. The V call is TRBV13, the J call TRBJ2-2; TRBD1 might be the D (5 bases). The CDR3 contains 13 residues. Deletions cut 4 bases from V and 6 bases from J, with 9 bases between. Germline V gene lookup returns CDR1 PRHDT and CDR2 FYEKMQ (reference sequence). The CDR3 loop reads CASSYSRAGELFF. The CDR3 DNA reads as TGTGCCAGCAGCTATTCCAGGGCCGGGGAGCTGTTTTTT.

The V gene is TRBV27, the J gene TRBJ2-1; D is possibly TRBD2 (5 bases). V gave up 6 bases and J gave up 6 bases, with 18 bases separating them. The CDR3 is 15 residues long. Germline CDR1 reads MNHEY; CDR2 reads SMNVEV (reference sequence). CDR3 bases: TGTGCCAGCAGCCCGCGGGTCGGACTGTTCAATGAGCAGTTCTTC. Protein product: CASSPRVGLFNEQFF.

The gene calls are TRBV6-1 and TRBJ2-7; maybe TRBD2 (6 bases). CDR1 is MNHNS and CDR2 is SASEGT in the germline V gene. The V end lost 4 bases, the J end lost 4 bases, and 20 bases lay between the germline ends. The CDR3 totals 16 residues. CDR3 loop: CASSGLPSGARYEQYF. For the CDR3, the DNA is TGTGCCAGCAGTGGCCTCCCGTCGGGAGCCAGGTACGAGCAGTACTTC.

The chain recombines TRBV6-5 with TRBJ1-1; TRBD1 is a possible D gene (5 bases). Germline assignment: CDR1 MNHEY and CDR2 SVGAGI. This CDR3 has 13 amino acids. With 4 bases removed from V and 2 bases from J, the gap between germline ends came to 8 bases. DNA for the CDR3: TGTGCCAGCAGTTCAGGGCTCAACACTGAAGCTTTCTTT. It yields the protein CASSSGLNTEAFF.

CDR3 loop: CASSVVRGGEQYF. The CDR3 DNA sequence: TGTGCCAGCAGCGTAGTGCGAGGAGGGGAGCAGTACTTC. The chain has TRBV9 and TRBJ2-7, with TRBD2 as a possible D gene (6 bases). CDR3 size: 13 residues. V lost 0 bases, J lost 7 bases, and 11 bases lay in between. From germline, CDR1 is SGDLS and CDR2 YYNGEE. Full variable domain (missing parts from reference TRBV9 and TRBJ2-7): DSGVTQTPKHLITATGQRVTLRCSPRSGDLSVYWYQQSLDQGLQFLIQYYNGEERAKGNILERFSAQQFPDLHSELNLSSLELGDSALYFCASSVVRGGEQYFGPGTRLTVT.

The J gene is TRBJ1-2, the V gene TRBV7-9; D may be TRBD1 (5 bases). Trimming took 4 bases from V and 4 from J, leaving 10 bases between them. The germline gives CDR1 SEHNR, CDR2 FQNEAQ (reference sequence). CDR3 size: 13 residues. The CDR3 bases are TGTGCCAGCAGCTCGGGACTCCTCTATGGCTACACCTTC. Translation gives CASSSGLLYGYTF.

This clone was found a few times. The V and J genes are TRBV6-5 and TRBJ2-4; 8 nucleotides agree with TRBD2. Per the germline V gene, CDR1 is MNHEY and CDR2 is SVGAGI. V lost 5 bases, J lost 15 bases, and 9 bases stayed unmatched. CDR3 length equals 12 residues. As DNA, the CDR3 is TGTGCCAGCAGTGGTAGGACTAGCCCGTTGTACTTC. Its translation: CASSGRTSPLYF.

CDR3 residues: CASSPGQGHQPQHF. The CDR3 region has the DNA TGTGCCAGCAGCCCGGGACAGGGCCACCAGCCCCAGCATTTT. The genes are TRBV11-1 and TRBJ1-5; the match to TRBD1 covers 9 bases. Germline loops: CDR1 SGHAT, CDR2 FQDESV (reference sequence). This CDR3 is built from 14 residues. V shed 5 bases, J shed 7 bases, and the junction held 6 bases outside the gene matches.

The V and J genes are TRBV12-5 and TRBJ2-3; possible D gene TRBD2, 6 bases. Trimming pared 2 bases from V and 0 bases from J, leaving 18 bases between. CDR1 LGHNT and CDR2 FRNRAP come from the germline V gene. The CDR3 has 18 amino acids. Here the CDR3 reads CASGLIVAGTLSTDTQYF. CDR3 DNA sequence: TGTGCTAGTGGTTTGATCGTGGCGGGGACCCTTAGCACAGATACGCAGTATTTT.

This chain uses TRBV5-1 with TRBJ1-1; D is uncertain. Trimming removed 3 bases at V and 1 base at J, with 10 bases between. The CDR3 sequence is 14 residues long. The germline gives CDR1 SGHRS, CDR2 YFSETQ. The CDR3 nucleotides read TGCGCCAGCAGCTCTAGACTTACGAACACTGAAGCTTTCTTT. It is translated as CASSSRLTNTEAFF.

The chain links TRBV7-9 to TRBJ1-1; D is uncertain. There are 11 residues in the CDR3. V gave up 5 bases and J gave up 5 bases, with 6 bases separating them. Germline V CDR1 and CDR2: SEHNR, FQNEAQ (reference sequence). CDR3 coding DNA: TGTGCCAGCAGCCCAGGAACTGAAGCTTTCTTT. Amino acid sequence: CASSPGTEAFF.

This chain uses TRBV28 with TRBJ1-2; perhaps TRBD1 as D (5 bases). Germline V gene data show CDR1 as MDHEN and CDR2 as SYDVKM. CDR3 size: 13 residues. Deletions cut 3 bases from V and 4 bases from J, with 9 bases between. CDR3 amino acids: CASSLGRVYGYTF. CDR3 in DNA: TGTGCCAGCAGTTTGGGCAGGGTCTATGGCTACACCTTC.

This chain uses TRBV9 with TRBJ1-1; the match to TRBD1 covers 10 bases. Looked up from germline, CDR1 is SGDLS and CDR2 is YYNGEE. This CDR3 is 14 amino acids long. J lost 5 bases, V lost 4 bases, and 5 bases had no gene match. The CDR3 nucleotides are TGTGCCAGCAGCTCAGGACAGGGGGGAACTGAAGCTTTCTTT. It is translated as CASSSGQGGTEAFF.

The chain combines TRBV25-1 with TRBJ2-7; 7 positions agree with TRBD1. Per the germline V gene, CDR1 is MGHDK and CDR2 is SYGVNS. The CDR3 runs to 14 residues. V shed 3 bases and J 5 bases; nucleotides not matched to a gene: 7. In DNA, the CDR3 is TGTGCCAGCAGTGATCGACAGGGCCGGCACGAGCAGTACTTC. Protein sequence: CASSDRQGRHEQYF.

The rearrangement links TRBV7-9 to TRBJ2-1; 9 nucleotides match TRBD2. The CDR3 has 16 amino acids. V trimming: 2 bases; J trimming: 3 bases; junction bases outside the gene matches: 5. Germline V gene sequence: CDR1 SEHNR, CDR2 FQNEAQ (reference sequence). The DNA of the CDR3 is TGTGCCAGCAGCTTAAACGCGGGAGGGCTCTACAATGAGCAGTTCTTC. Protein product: CASSLNAGGLYNEQFF.

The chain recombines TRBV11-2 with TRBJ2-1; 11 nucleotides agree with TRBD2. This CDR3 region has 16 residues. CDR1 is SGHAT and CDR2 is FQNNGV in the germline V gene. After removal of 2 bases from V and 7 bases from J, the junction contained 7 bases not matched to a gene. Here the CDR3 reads CASSLSLAGGSNEQFF. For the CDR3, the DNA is TGTGCCAGCAGCTTATCTCTAGCGGGAGGATCGAATGAGCAGTTCTTC. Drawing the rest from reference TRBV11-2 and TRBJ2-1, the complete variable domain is EAGVAQSPRYKIIEKRQSVAFWCNPISGHATLYWYQQILGQGPKLLIQFQNNGVVDDSQLPKDRFSAERLKGVDSTLKIQPAKLEDSAVYLCASSLSLAGGSNEQFFGPGTRLTVL.

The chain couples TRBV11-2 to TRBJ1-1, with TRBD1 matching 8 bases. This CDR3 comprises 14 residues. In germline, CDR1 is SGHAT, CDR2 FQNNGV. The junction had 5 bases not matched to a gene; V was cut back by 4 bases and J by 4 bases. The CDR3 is CASSSWTGSTEAFF. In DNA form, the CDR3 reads TGTGCCAGCAGCTCCTGGACAGGGAGCACTGAAGCTTTCTTT.

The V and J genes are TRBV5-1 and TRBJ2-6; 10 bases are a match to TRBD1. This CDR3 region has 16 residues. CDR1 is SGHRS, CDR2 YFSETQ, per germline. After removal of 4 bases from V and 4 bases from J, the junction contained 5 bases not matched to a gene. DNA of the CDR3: TGCGCCAGCAGCCCCGGGACAGGGGACGGGGCCAACGTCCTGACTTTC. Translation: CASSPGTGDGANVLTF.